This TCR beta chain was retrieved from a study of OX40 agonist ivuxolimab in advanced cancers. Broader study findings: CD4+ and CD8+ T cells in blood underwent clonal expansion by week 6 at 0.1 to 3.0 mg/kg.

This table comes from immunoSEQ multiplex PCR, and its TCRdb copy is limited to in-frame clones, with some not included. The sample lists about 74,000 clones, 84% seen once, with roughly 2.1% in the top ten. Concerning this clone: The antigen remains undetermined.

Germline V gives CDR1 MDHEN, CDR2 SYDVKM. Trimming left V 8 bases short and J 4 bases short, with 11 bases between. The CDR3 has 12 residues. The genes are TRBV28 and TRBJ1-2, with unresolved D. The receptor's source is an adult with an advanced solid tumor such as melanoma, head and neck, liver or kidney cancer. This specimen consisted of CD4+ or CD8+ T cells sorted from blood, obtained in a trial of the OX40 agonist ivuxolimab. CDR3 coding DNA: TGTGCCAGCGGGTACGGCTCCTATGGCTACACCTTC. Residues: CASGYGSYGYTF.